This entry lists 7 T cell receptor beta chains sequenced from one sample in a study of T cell responses to AZD1222 COVID-19 vaccine. The table came from immunoSEQ multiplex PCR; TCRdb's copy has only in-frame clones and leaves some out. Of 100,000 to 140,000 clones listed, over 80% are singletons. This specimen consisted of peripheral blood, obtained 28 days after the second AZD1222 dose. Every receptor here comes from an adult who received the AZD1222 COVID-19 vaccine.

The chain is built from TRBV5-4 and TRBJ1-1; D not certain. The length of the CDR3 is 14 residues. Germline values: CDR1 SGHNT, CDR2 YYREEE (reference sequence). Trimming took off 0 bases at V and 3 bases at J, with 9 bases between the two ends. Written as DNA, the CDR3 is TGTGCCAGCAGCTTGGGAGCTCAGGACACTGAAGCTTTCTTT. Translated: CASSLGAQDTEAFF.

With respect to this clone: The junction departs from the called germline gene at one end, perhaps through a read error. This chain uses TRBV6-5 with TRBJ1-1; possibly TRBD1 for D (6 bases). Germline V gene lookup returns CDR1 MNHEY and CDR2 SVGAGI. This CDR3 contains 14 residues. The CDR3 sequence is CASTRGGLKTEAFF. CDR3 bases: TGTGCCAGCACCCGAGGGGGTCTGAAAACTGAAGCTTTCTTT.

The CDR3 region has the DNA TGCGCCAGCAGCCGTGCACAGGCTAATGAAAAACTGTTTTTT. Protein: CASSRAQANEKLFF. The chain couples TRBV5-1 to TRBJ1-4; tentative D call: TRBD1 (5 bases). V was shortened by 4 bases and J by 3 bases, with 10 bases between the two germline ends. This CDR3 is 14 amino acids long. The V gene's germline CDR1 is SGHRS and CDR2 YFSETQ. Drawing the rest from reference TRBV5-1 and TRBJ1-4, the complete variable domain is KAGVTQTPRYLIKTRGQQVTLSCSPISGHRSVSWYQQTPGQGLQFLFEYFSETQRNKGNFPGRFSGRQFSNSRSEMNVSTLELGDSALYLCASSRAQANEKLFFGSGTQLSVL.

The rearrangement uses TRBV5-1 and TRBJ1-6; D is unclear. Per germline, CDR1 SGHRS and CDR2 YFSETQ. Trimming pared 3 bases from V and 14 bases from J, leaving 12 bases between. The CDR3 consists of 12 residues. The CDR3 DNA follows: TGCGCCAGCAGCTCTTCGGCAGGCACCCTCCACTTT. As protein: CASSSSAGTLHF.

The V and J genes are TRBV30 and TRBJ1-2; D is uncertain. V lost 0 bases and J 7 bases, leaving 21 bases between the germline ends. This CDR3 has 16 residues. Germline-derived CDR1 and CDR2 are GTSNPN and SVGIG (reference sequence). CDR3 coding DNA: TGTGCCTGGAGTGTATGGAGTTCGGCCGCCTTTTTTGGCTACACCTTC. Translated: CAWSVWSSAAFFGYTF.

The chain is built from TRBV28 and TRBJ1-4, with 10 bases fitting TRBD1. With 11 bases clipped from V and 7 bases from J, the junction kept 7 bases outside the gene matches. The V gene's germline CDR1 is MDHEN and CDR2 SYDVKM. The CDR3 extends over 13 amino acids. This chain's CDR3 is CASTRDRGEKLFF. The CDR3, as DNA: TGTGCCTCCACCCGGGACAGGGGTGAAAAACTGTTTTTT.

The rearrangement joins TRBV6-5 to TRBJ1-1; a weak D match, TRBD1 (6 bases). The germline CDR1 and CDR2 sequences are MNHEY and SVGAGI. Trimming stripped 0 bases from V and 3 bases from J, with 14 bases between. This CDR3 is built from 16 residues. CDR3 coding DNA: TGTGCCAGCAGTTACTCGCCAGGGGTAACAGACACTGAAGCTTTCTTT. Its protein is CASSYSPGVTDTEAFF.